This T cell receptor (beta chain) was retrieved from a study of T cell responses to AZD1222 COVID-19 vaccine. Whole-study findings and limits: Scientists sampled the repertoires only once the peak T cell response had passed. Just a handful of AZD1222 recipients tested seropositive at baseline.

A remark on this clone: The antigen is unknown.

Profiled with immunoSEQ multiplex PCR; TCRdb holds only in-frame clones, not every one. The sample comprises more than 150,000 clones, 80% to 90% of which are singletons, and approximately 9% rests with the top ten. The CDR3 contains 14 residues. CDR1 MNHEY and CDR2 SVGAGI come from the germline V gene. V was cut by 6 bases and J by 1 base, with 10 bases left in between. The chain employs TRBV6-5 and TRBJ1-3, with a weak D call TRBD1 (5 bases). The origin of this receptor is an adult who received the AZD1222 COVID-19 vaccine. The starting material was peripheral blood, obtained 28 days after the second AZD1222 dose. Here the CDR3 DNA reads TGTGCCAGCAGGGGGGTTATGTCTGGAAACACCATATATTTT. This gives the protein CASRGVMSGNTIYF.